A selection of T cell receptor beta chains follows, all from one sample in a study of blood T cell repertoires in COVID-19. Using immunoSEQ multiplex PCR, the repertoire was profiled, and TCRdb retains in-frame clones only, with some absent. This sample yields approximately 300,000 clones, of which more than 75% are seen a single time; around 2.7% belongs to the top ten. Sequencing was performed on PBMCs or T cells enriched from blood (not recorded which). The receptors were gathered from a man between 60 and 70 years old who had recovered from COVID-19. The CDR3 runs from the conserved cysteine through the conserved F or W. The order of the fields is D gene, J gene, clone size, V gene, CDR3 protein, CDR3 DNA. The D gene is left open where the match is weak. Where a row states a size, it is once, few, many or the class of an expanded clone; other rows omit it.

NA,TRBJ1-2,NA,TRBV9,CASSVRSEAGNGYTF,TGTGCCAGCAGCGTACGGTCCGAAGCGGGGAATGGCTACACCTTC
NA,TRBJ1-6,NA,TRBV30,CAWSVTPPGSSPLHF,TGTGCCTGGAGTGTAACCCCCCCAGGGTCTTCACCCCTCCACTTT
TRBD1,TRBJ2-6,NA,TRBV18,CASSPYVDRAENSGANVLTF,TGTGCCAGCTCACCTTATGTGGACAGGGCCGAAAACTCTGGGGCCAACGTCCTGACTTTC
TRBD1,TRBJ1-2,NA,TRBV6-2/TRBV6-3,CASSPQGSNYGYTF,TGTGCCAGCAGTCCACAGGGGAGTAACTATGGCTACACCTTC
TRBD2,TRBJ2-7,NA,TRBV27,CASSLRGVSHEQYF,TGTGCCAGCAGTTTACGGGGGGTTTCCCACGAGCAGTACTTC
TRBD2,TRBJ2-1,NA,TRBV5-6,CASSPRTSGGHNEQFF,TGTGCCAGCAGCCCAAGGACTAGCGGAGGTCACAATGAGCAGTTCTTC
NA,TRBJ1-2,NA,TRBV15,CATSRDLSAGVYGYTF,TGTGCCACCAGCAGAGATTTGTCGGCAGGGGTTTATGGCTACACCTTC
NA,TRBJ2-1,NA,TRBV5-1,CASSLSRASLPGNEQFF,TGCGCCAGCAGCTTGTCCCGAGCTAGTCTCCCCGGCAATGAGCAGTTCTTC
NA,TRBJ1-2,NA,TRBV7-9,CASSLGGGGYTF,TGTGCCAGCAGCTTAGGCGGGGGTGGCTACACCTTC
NA,TRBJ1-2,NA,TRBV24-1,CATSERWAAAYGYTF,TGTGCCACCAGTGAAAGGTGGGCCGCCGCTTATGGCTACACCTTC
TRBD1,TRBJ1-2,once,TRBV7-9,CASSFPGTGLDYGYTF,TGTGCCAGCAGCTTCCCTGGGACAGGGCTGGACTATGGCTACACCTTC
TRBD2,TRBJ2-7,NA,TRBV4-3,CASSRLEGAGEQYF,TGCGCCAGCAGCCGATTGGAGGGAGCGGGAGAGCAGTACTTC
NA,TRBJ1-2,NA,TRBV12-3/TRBV12-4,CASSPDNYGYTF,TGTGCCAGCAGTCCAGATAACTATGGCTACACCTTC
TRBD1,TRBJ2-3,NA,TRBV29-1,CSGAQGATDTQYF,TGCAGCGGGGCCCAGGGGGCCACAGATACGCAGTATTTT
NA,TRBJ1-5,NA,TRBV12-2,CASREVGQPQHF,TGTGCAAGTCGCGAAGTCGGTCAGCCCCAGCATTTT
TRBD2,TRBJ2-7,NA,TRBV6-5,CASTSGSSYEQYF,TGTGCCAGCACTAGCGGGAGCTCCTACGAGCAGTACTTC
TRBD2,TRBJ2-3,NA,TRBV15,CATSREGREVTDTQYF,TGTGCCACCAGCAGAGAAGGACGGGAGGTGACAGATACGCAGTATTTT
NA,TRBJ1-3,NA,TRBV28,CASGRTSSGNTIYF,TGTGCCAGCGGCCGGACATCCTCTGGAAACACCATATATTTT
TRBD1,TRBJ1-2,NA,TRBV13,CASSLVQGFGYTF,TGTGCCAGCAGCTTAGTACAGGGGTTTGGCTACACCTTC
NA,TRBJ2-5,NA,TRBV11-2,CASSLVFSRGGETQYF,TGTGCCAGCAGCTTAGTATTTTCGAGGGGGGGAGAGACCCAGTACTTC
NA,TRBJ1-5,NA,TRBV5-5,CASSYAGPYSNQPQHF,TGTGCCAGCAGCTATGCAGGGCCATATAGCAATCAGCCCCAGCATTTT
NA,TRBJ2-1,few,TRBV5-1,CASSFPGGLHEQFF,TGCGCCAGCAGCTTCCCGGGGGGCCTCCATGAGCAGTTCTTC
NA,TRBJ1-5,NA,TRBV30,CAWSPGLDQPQHF,TGTGCCTGGAGTCCCGGGTTGGATCAGCCCCAGCATTTT
NA,TRBJ1-6,NA,TRBV6-6,CASSRSSSSYNSPLHF,TGTGCCAGCAGTCGAAGTTCGAGCTCCTATAATTCACCCCTCCACTTT
NA,TRBJ2-2,NA,TRBV6-5,CASSYSGWRTGELFF,TGTGCCAGCAGTTACTCAGGTTGGCGGACCGGGGAGCTGTTTTTT
NA,TRBJ2-7,NA,TRBV5-1,CASSLDGDPYEQYF,TGCGCCAGCAGCTTGGACGGAGATCCCTACGAGCAGTACTTC
NA,TRBJ2-3,NA,TRBV24-1,CATSQGYSDTQYF,TGTGCCACCAGCCAGGGGTATTCAGATACGCAGTATTTT
TRBD1,TRBJ2-5,NA,TRBV9,CASSPGTAQETQYF,TGTGCCAGCAGCCCCGGGACAGCTCAAGAGACCCAGTACTTC
NA,TRBJ2-7,NA,TRBV2,CASTLESYEQYF,TGTGCCAGCACCTTAGAGTCCTACGAGCAGTACTTC
NA,TRBJ2-3,few,TRBV14,CASSLRGTADTQYF,TGTGCCAGCAGCCTCAGGGGAACTGCAGATACGCAGTATTTT
NA,TRBJ1-6,NA,TRBV7-2,CASSLEGRSSPLHF,TGTGCCAGCAGCTTAGAAGGGAGGAGTTCACCCCTCCACTTT
NA,TRBJ2-7,NA,TRBV7-6,CASSTGVGTYEQYF,TGTGCCAGCAGCACCGGGGTGGGGACCTACGAGCAGTACTTC
NA,TRBJ2-7,NA,TRBV4-2,CASSQENGSGYEQYF,TGTGCCAGCAGCCAAGAGAACGGCAGCGGTTACGAGCAGTACTTC
TRBD1,TRBJ2-6,NA,TRBV7-9,CASSHRGQRGANVLTF,TGTGCCAGCAGCCACAGGGGGCAAAGGGGGGCCAACGTCCTGACTTTC
TRBD2,TRBJ2-5,NA,TRBV4-1,CASSPSGLAGGPAQETQYF,TGCGCCAGCAGCCCTTCGGGACTAGCGGGAGGGCCGGCCCAAGAGACCCAGTACTTC
TRBD2,TRBJ2-1,NA,TRBV3-1/TRBV3-2,CASSQGTSGTVEQFF,TGTGCCAGCAGTCAAGGGACTAGCGGGACCGTTGAGCAGTTCTTC
NA,TRBJ1-2,NA,TRBV10-3,CAISEKDFYGYTF,TGTGCCATCAGTGAGAAGGACTTCTATGGCTACACCTTC
TRBD2,TRBJ2-3,once,TRBV3-1/TRBV3-2,CASSPSGTPTDTQYF,TGTGCCAGCAGCCCTAGCGGGACCCCCACAGATACGCAGTATTTT
NA,TRBJ2-7,NA,TRBV7-9,CASSLHTTYEQYF,TGTGCCAGCAGCTTACACACCACCTACGAGCAGTACTTC
TRBD1,TRBJ2-2,few,TRBV5-4,CASSSRQGSDTGELFF,TGTGCCAGCAGCTCAAGACAGGGATCGGACACCGGGGAGCTGTTTTTT
TRBD1,TRBJ1-5,NA,TRBV4-1,CASSQDPDRGVQPQHF,TGCGCCAGCAGCCAAGACCCGGACAGGGGGGTTCAGCCCCAGCATTTT
NA,TRBJ1-2,NA,TRBV12-3/TRBV12-4,CASGVGGYGYTF,TGTGCCAGCGGTGTCGGGGGCTATGGCTACACCTTC
NA,TRBJ1-1,NA,TRBV7-9,CASSLVGTNFEAFF,TGTGCCAGCAGCTTAGTGGGGACAAATTTTGAAGCTTTCTTT
TRBD1,TRBJ2-2,few,TRBV7-8,CASSKDRGSTGELFF,TGTGCCAGCAGCAAGGACAGGGGTAGTACCGGGGAGCTGTTTTTT
NA,TRBJ2-4,NA,TRBV18,CASSIQTENIQYF,TGTGCCAGCTCAATACAGACGGAAAACATTCAGTACTTC
TRBD2,TRBJ2-7,NA,TRBV5-1,CASSSRTSGKQYF,TGCGCCAGCAGCTCCCGGACTAGCGGGAAACAATACTTC
TRBD1,TRBJ1-6,NA,TRBV28,CASRAPGQGTSPLHF,TGTGCCAGCAGAGCGCCGGGACAGGGGACTTCACCCCTCCACTTT
NA,TRBJ2-5,once,TRBV7-2,CASSLGDREKETQYF,TGTGCCAGCAGCTTAGGGGACCGGGAGAAAGAGACCCAGTACTTC
NA,TRBJ1-3,NA,TRBV11-2,CASSLVPTVGNTIYF,TGTGCCAGCAGCTTAGTTCCGACAGTTGGAAACACCATATATTTT
NA,TRBJ2-1,NA,TRBV3-1/TRBV3-2,CASSLGRTGNEQFF,TGTGCCAGCAGCCTCGGACGGACGGGGAATGAGCAGTTCTTC
NA,TRBJ1-2,NA,TRBV29-1,CSVEVTGFYGYTF,TGCAGCGTTGAAGTCACAGGGTTCTATGGCTACACCTTC
TRBD2,TRBJ2-3,NA,TRBV5-6,CASSLVSGGTDTQYF,TGTGCCAGCAGCTTGGTTAGCGGGGGCACAGATACGCAGTATTTT
NA,TRBJ2-5,once,TRBV4-1,CASSQVGHPSGQETQYF,TGCGCCAGCAGCCAAGTGGGTCACCCATCGGGTCAAGAGACCCAGTACTTC